One and the same sample provided the 14 T cell receptor beta chains below, sequenced in a study of early T cells in non-severe SARS-CoV-2 infection. TCRdb reanalysed the 5' RACE reads using MiXCR and keeps one entry per CDR3 protein. This sample has roughly 50,000 distinct CDR3 sequences, with roughly 6.2% found just once. Sequenced here: whole blood, sampled at baseline. These receptors were collected from an adult who was a healthcare worker with PCR-confirmed SARS-CoV-2 infection or an uninfected control (not recorded which).

This clonotype was detected only a few times. The chain carries TRBV9 and TRBJ2-1; D gene uncertain. The CDR3 totals 14 residues. Germline V lookup: CDR1 SGDLS, CDR2 YYNGEE. The V and J ends lost 0 bases and 9 bases respectively, with 13 bases between them. CDR3 protein: CASSVALVSVEQFF. The CDR3 DNA reads TGTGCCAGCAGCGTAGCTCTCGTGAGCGTTGAGCAGTTCTTC.

The chain couples TRBV24-1 to TRBJ1-5; 7 bases fit TRBD1. Germline-derived CDR1 and CDR2 are KGHDR and SFDVKD. CDR3 length: 15 amino acids. Trimming took 3 bases from V and 4 from J; bases not matched to a gene: 5. The DNA for the CDR3 is TGTGCCACCAGTGATAGGTCGGGACAGAATCAGCCCCAGCATTTT. It codes for CATSDRSGQNQPQHF.

This chain links TRBV6-5 with TRBJ2-1; TRBD2 aligns across 9 bases. Germline V gene lookup returns CDR1 MNHEY and CDR2 SVGAGI. Trimming took 4 bases from V and 2 from J; bases not matched to a gene: 3. The CDR3 has 15 residues. This CDR3 is CASSFIAGAYNEQFF. For the CDR3, the DNA is TGTGCCAGCAGTTTCATAGCGGGAGCCTACAATGAGCAGTTCTTC.

The V gene is TRBV2, the J gene TRBJ2-5, with 9 bases identical to TRBD2. The germline CDR1 and CDR2 sequences are SNHLY and FYNNEI. The ends lost 7 bases at V and 1 base at J; junction bases unmatched: 4. The CDR3 length is 14 residues. The CDR3, as DNA: TGTGCCAGCACGGCGGGAGGGGTCCAAGAGACCCAGTACTTC. This gives the protein CASTAGGVQETQYF.

The sample holds many counts of this clonotype. The rearrangement joins TRBV24-1 to TRBJ1-4, with 7 bases that match TRBD1. Germline V gene lookup returns CDR1 KGHDR and CDR2 SFDVKD. V dropped 3 bases and J dropped 6; count of bases not matched to a gene: 9. The CDR3 covers 16 residues. The CDR3 region has the DNA TGTGCCACCAGTGATCCCAGACAGGGAGAGCATGAAAAACTGTTTTTT. Translating it yields CATSDPRQGEHEKLFF.

This clonotype has more than one count but fewer than ten. This chain joins TRBV11-2 and TRBJ2-7; D not certain. V dropped 1 base and J dropped 2 bases, with 12 bases sitting between them. Germline CDR1 SGHAT, CDR2 FQNNGV. The CDR3 sequence is 15 residues long. The CDR3 sequence: CASSLAYGLTYEQYF. The CDR3 nucleotides are TGTGCCAGCAGCTTAGCGTACGGGCTTACCTACGAGCAGTACTTC.

This clonotype has a count of ten or more. V gene TRBV12-3 or TRBV12-4 combines with J gene TRBJ2-7; 8 bases are shared with TRBD2. V gave up 3 bases and J gave up 4 bases; unmatched junction bases: 5. The CDR3 contains 14 residues. The CDR3 DNA reads as TGTGCCAGCAGTTTCGATCGGGAGGGTTACGAGCAGTACTTC. Encoded protein: CASSFDREGYEQYF.

This clonotype has a handful of counts. The V gene is TRBV5-1, the J gene TRBJ1-4; D gene ambiguous. V was trimmed by 0 bases and J by 5 bases, leaving 8 bases between them. Germline V gives CDR1 SGHRS, CDR2 YFSETQ. CDR3 length equals 14 residues. CDR3 protein: CASSLAVGNEKLFF. The CDR3 nucleotides read TGCGCCAGCAGCTTGGCCGTAGGAAATGAAAAACTGTTTTTT.

This clonotype was counted only a few times. The CDR3 spells CASSLDSGELFF. The CDR3 DNA follows: TGTGCCAGCAGCCTGGACAGCGGGGAGCTGTTTTTT. The chain uses TRBV4-2 and TRBJ2-2, with D perhaps TRBD1 (6 bases). Trimming removed 4 bases from V and 7 bases from J, with 7 bases in between. This CDR3 spans 12 amino acids. In germline, CDR1 is LGHNA, CDR2 YNFKEQ.

The J gene is TRBJ2-3, the V gene TRBV5-1; D is unresolved. The CDR3 is made up of 11 amino acids. Looked up from germline, CDR1 is SGHRS and CDR2 is YFSETQ. V was pared by 4 bases and J by 5 bases, with 5 bases between. The CDR3 region has the DNA TGCGCCAGCAGCCTCCAAGATACGCAGTATTTT. It is translated as CASSLQDTQYF.

In its sample, this clonotype was seen many times. V is TRBV9 and J is TRBJ2-5; tentative D call: TRBD2 (6 bases). V lost 0 bases to trimming and J lost 2 bases, with 8 bases between them. Per the germline V gene, CDR1 is SGDLS and CDR2 is YYNGEE. The CDR3 covers 14 residues. Here the CDR3 reads CASSVGAGQETQYF. CDR3 sequence (DNA): TGTGCCAGCAGCGTAGGTGCGGGGCAAGAGACCCAGTACTTC.

Only a few counts were recorded for this clonotype. V and J are TRBV20-1 and TRBJ1-2; D possibly corresponds to TRBD1 (6 bases). The V gene lost 1 base and the J gene lost 1 base, with 22 bases spanning the gap. This CDR3 region has 18 residues. Germline V gene lookup returns CDR1 DFQATT and CDR2 SNEGSKA (reference sequence). CDR3 sequence reads: CSARAPRRGRAYNYGYTF. CDR3 DNA: TGCAGTGCTAGAGCCCCCAGGCGGGGGCGCGCTTATAACTATGGCTACACCTTC.

This clonotype has at least ten counts. The CDR3 bases are TGTGCCAGCAGCTTTGTAGCGGGAGAGCAAGAGACCCAGTACTTC. Translating it yields CASSFVAGEQETQYF. The chain links TRBV7-9 to TRBJ2-5, with 9 bases lining up with TRBD2. Germline trimming cut 3 bases from V and 2 bases from J; bases unmatched to any gene: 4. This CDR3 is built from 15 residues. Germline-derived CDR1 and CDR2 are SEHNR and FQNEAQ (reference sequence).

In this sample, this clonotype turned up many times. The rearrangement joins TRBV6-5 to TRBJ1-3; 11 positions agree with TRBD1. After removal of 5 bases from V and 2 bases from J, the junction contained 5 bases not matched to a gene. The CDR3 loop spans 16 amino acids. Germline V gene sequence: CDR1 MNHEY, CDR2 SVGAGI. The CDR3 nucleotides read TGTGCCAGCAGTCTCCGGGGACAGGGGGCTGGAAACACCATATATTTT. This sequence encodes CASSLRGQGAGNTIYF.